Presented here are 19 T cell receptor beta chains from one specimen sequenced in a study of blood T cells in healthy people across ages (dated by TCRdb to about 2015). To prepare the library, 5' RACE was applied. The sequencing machine was an Illumina HiSeq 2500. The second PCR ran for roughly 7 to 11 cycles and used a J-beta primer mix along with a sample-barcoded 5' primer. The public reads were quality trimmed at Q25 with fastp and then assembled into clones with MiXCR by TCRdb, keeping productive beta chains. Every entry covers one CDR3 protein and lists the most common genes and DNA from its rows. This sample lists 600,000 to 650,000 distinct CDR3 sequences; approximately 59% were detected once. Approximately 37% of the sample is taken by the ten largest. The specimen was blood. The source is a man aged 55 to 69 in good health.

This clonotype was seen a few times. CDR3 DNA: TGTGCCAGCAGGGACCGGGACGGGAGCTCCTATAATTCACCCCTCCACTTT. Amino acids: CASRDRDGSSYNSPLHF. This sequence joins TRBV12-3 or TRBV12-4 and TRBJ1-6; possible D gene TRBD1, 5 bases. The CDR3 covers 17 residues. Trimming removed 6 bases from V and 0 bases from J, with 15 bases in between.

This chain joins TRBV20-1 and TRBJ2-7; the D gene is possibly TRBD2 (7 bases). The end of the DNA is better explained by TRBJ2-5, so the J call may be wrong. This CDR3 has 14 amino acids. The germline CDR1 and CDR2 sequences are DFQATT and SNEGSKA (reference sequence). CDR3 sequence: CSAPMGGLWETQYF. CDR3 in DNA: TGCAGTGCTCCTATGGGGGGGCTGTGGGAGACCCAGTACTTC.

The sample holds a few counts of this clonotype. This chain connects TRBV7-6 to TRBJ2-7, with D uncertain. There are 16 residues in the CDR3. V dropped 2 bases and J dropped 0 bases, with 14 bases sitting between them. Germline V lookup: CDR1 SGHVS, CDR2 FNYEAQ. CDR3 bases: TGTGCCAGCAGCTTAAGGCCCGCTCGGAGCTCCTACGAGCAGTACTTC. Translation: CASSLRPARSSYEQYF.

This chain uses TRBV12-3 or TRBV12-4 with TRBJ2-3, with D possibly being TRBD1 (5 bases). CDR3 length: 14 residues. V shed 3 bases and J shed 2 bases, with 9 bases lying between them. In nucleotides, the CDR3 is TGTGCCAGCAGTTTTCAGACAGACACAGATACGCAGTATTTT. Protein sequence: CASSFQTDTDTQYF.

V and J are TRBV7-2 and TRBJ2-1; no clear D. Trimming left V 2 bases short and J 2 bases short, with 7 bases between. CDR3 size: 14 residues. From germline, CDR1 is SGHTA and CDR2 FQGNSA. In DNA, the CDR3 is TGTGCCAGCAGCTTACGGTCAGCCTACAATGAGCAGTTCTTC. Its protein is CASSLRSAYNEQFF.

The chain combines TRBV11-2 with TRBJ1-4, with 7 bases fitting TRBD1. Per germline, CDR1 SGHAT and CDR2 FQNNGV. The CDR3 sequence is 15 residues long. V was clipped by 4 bases and J by 3 bases; unmatched bases: 5. CDR3 nucleotides: TGTGCCAGCAGCTCAAGGACAGGCCCTAATGAAAAACTGTTTTTT. This translates into CASSSRTGPNEKLFF.

V gene TRBV14 combines with J gene TRBJ1-2; no clear D. The germline V and J ends were trimmed by 0 bases and 8 bases, with 13 bases remaining between them. Germline CDR1 and CDR2: SGHDN and FVKESK. The CDR3 contains 14 residues. This chain's CDR3 is CASSQDRREGGYTF. CDR3 coding DNA: TGTGCCAGCAGCCAAGATCGACGCGAGGGCGGCTACACCTTC.

The V and J genes are TRBV6-5 and TRBJ1-2; 7 bases align to TRBD1. The CDR3 runs to 15 residues. In germline, CDR1 is MNHEY, CDR2 SVGAGI. With V trimmed by 6 bases and J by 5 bases, 12 bases remained unmatched. This chain's CDR3 is CASSPDRPQRYGYTF. In DNA form, the CDR3 reads TGTGCCAGCAGCCCGGACAGGCCCCAAAGATATGGCTACACCTTC.

The DNA of the CDR3 is TGTGCCAGCAGCTTAGCAGGCATCCGCACAGATACGCAGTATTTT. Translated, it gives CASSLAGIRTDTQYF. The rearrangement uses TRBV11-2 and TRBJ2-3; D ambiguous. The CDR3 contains 15 residues. Germline CDR1 SGHAT, CDR2 FQNNGV. The V gene lost 1 base and the J gene lost 1 base, with 9 bases spanning the gap.

The chain combines TRBV18 with TRBJ2-1; the D gene is possibly TRBD1 (7 bases). Trimming removed 3 bases from V and 0 bases from J, with 15 bases in between. CDR1 is KGHSH and CDR2 is LQKENI in the germline V gene. The CDR3 has 17 residues. The DNA for the CDR3 is TGTGCCAGCTCACCGGCAGGGGGGCCGAGCTCCTACAATGAGCAGTTCTTC. Its translation is CASSPAGGPSSYNEQFF.

This clonotype was detected only a few times. The gene calls are TRBV11-2 and TRBJ1-2; 8 positions agree with TRBD1. The CDR3 spans 13 residues. Germline CDR1 is SGHAT and CDR2 is FQNNGV. J lost 7 bases, V lost 5 bases, and 6 bases had no gene match. The CDR3 region is CASSAGQGSGYTF. CDR3 sequence (DNA): TGTGCCAGCAGCGCTGGACAGGGTTCTGGCTACACCTTC.

This clonotype was seen many times. The V call is TRBV12-3 or TRBV12-4, the J call TRBJ1-2; 8 bases agree with TRBD1. V lost 6 bases and J lost 4; bases outside the gene matches: 10. This CDR3 comprises 15 residues. CDR3 DNA: TGTGCCAGCAGCTTGGTCCCGGGACAGGTCTATGGCTACACCTTC. Its translation is CASSLVPGQVYGYTF.

The V and J genes are TRBV10-3 and TRBJ2-5; 11 bases agree with TRBD1. The CDR3 totals 18 residues. Per the germline V gene, CDR1 is ENHRY and CDR2 is SYGVKD. V shed 4 bases and J 1 base; nucleotides not matched to a gene: 11. The CDR3 nucleotides are TGTGCCATCAGTGGCGGGACAGGGGGAAGGGAAACCCAAGAGACCCAGTACTTC. Residues: CAISGGTGGRETQETQYF.

A few counts support this clonotype. V gene TRBV4-2 combines with J gene TRBJ2-1, with 7 bases fitting TRBD2. There are 15 residues in the CDR3. Per the germline V gene, CDR1 is LGHNA and CDR2 is YNFKEQ. The junction had 7 bases not matched to a gene; V was cut back by 4 bases and J by 4 bases. The CDR3 sequence: CASSPRGETYNEQFF. The CDR3 region has the DNA TGTGCCAGCAGCCCTCGGGGGGAAACATACAATGAGCAGTTCTTC.

The chain couples TRBV5-1 to TRBJ1-2; possible D gene TRBD1, 5 bases. Trimming took 4 bases from V and 6 from J, leaving 13 bases between them. CDR3 size: 13 residues. Germline values: CDR1 SGHRS, CDR2 YFSETQ. CDR3 in DNA: TGCGCCAGCAGCGAAGGGGCAGGCGATGGCTACACCTTC. It yields the protein CASSEGAGDGYTF.

CDR3 sequence reads: CASSAGQGEAKNIQYF. CDR3 coding DNA: TGTGCCAGCAGCGCCGGACAGGGGGAAGCCAAAAACATTCAGTACTTC. The J gene is TRBJ2-4, the V gene TRBV21-1; no DNA check was done on the table's D call, TRBD1. TRBV21-1 is a known pseudogene. CDR3 length: 16 residues.

The chain carries TRBV20-1 and TRBJ1-6; TRBD1 is a possible D gene (6 bases). V dropped 3 bases and J dropped 7 bases, with 10 bases sitting between them. CDR1 is DFQATT and CDR2 is SNEGSKA in the germline V gene (reference sequence). The CDR3 covers 13 residues. As DNA, the CDR3 is TGCAGTGCTAGGGATACAGGGAATTCACCCCTCCACTTT. This gives the protein CSARDTGNSPLHF.

This sequence joins TRBV18 and TRBJ2-5; D remains ambiguous. The V end lost 1 base, the J end lost 1 base, and 10 bases lay between the germline ends. Germline CDR1 and CDR2: KGHSH and LQKENI. The CDR3 has 15 residues. CDR3 amino acids: CASSPLATTQETQYF. In DNA, the CDR3 is TGTGCCAGCTCACCACTAGCTACCACCCAAGAGACCCAGTACTTC.

As concerns this clonotype: At one of its ends the junction is not consistent with the germline gene, which may arise from a read error. The CDR3 loop is CASGLFGVLDNEQYF. The CDR3, as DNA: TGCGCCAGCGGCTTGTTCGGGGTCCTGGACAATGAGCAGTACTTC. The rearrangement joins TRBV5-1 to TRBJ2-7; D is perhaps TRBD1 or TRBD2 (5 bases each). In germline, CDR1 is SGHRS, CDR2 YFSETQ. The CDR3 sequence is 15 residues long.